Below, 25 T cell receptor beta chains from the same sample are listed, as sequenced in a study of cytomegalovirus exposure and HLA in healthy donors. A multiplex PCR was run with 60 Vbeta primers and 13 Jbeta primers. Assay: immunoSEQ multiplex PCR; the TCRdb copy retains only in-frame clones and omits some. The data contain more than 95,000 clones, 10% of them singletons. Sequencing was done on a sample of PBMCs. These receptor sequences come from a man between 35 and 55 years old in good health and CMV-seropositive.

This chain links TRBV19 with TRBJ1-1; 8 bases are shared with TRBD1. Germline V gene sequence: CDR1 LNHDA, CDR2 SQIVND (reference sequence). The V and J ends lost 5 bases and 5 bases, in that order; junction bases with no gene match: 4. The CDR3 has 13 residues. The CDR3 spells CASSSQGGTEAFF. In nucleotides, the CDR3 is TGTGCCAGTAGTTCACAGGGGGGGACTGAAGCTTTCTTT.

The chain joins TRBV7-3 to TRBJ2-2; D perhaps matches TRBD2 (5 bases). V was clipped by 5 bases and J by 5 bases, with 18 bases between them. The CDR3 extends over 16 amino acids. Germline-derived CDR1 and CDR2 are SGHTA and FQGTGA. This CDR3 reads CASSLLGGGRTGELFF. The DNA of the CDR3 is TGTGCCAGCAGCCTACTCGGCGGAGGCCGAACCGGGGAGCTGTTTTTT.

This clone was seen only a few times. This sequence joins TRBV28 and TRBJ2-7; 11 bases map to TRBD1. Germline assignment: CDR1 MDHEN and CDR2 SYDVKM. The CDR3 runs 15 residues. V shed 4 bases, J shed 4 bases, and the junction held 6 bases outside the gene matches. The CDR3 spells CASSSGWDRGYEQYF. Written as DNA, the CDR3 is TGTGCCAGCAGTTCGGGATGGGACAGGGGGTACGAGCAGTACTTC.

This clone was seen a handful of times. J is TRBJ2-7 and V is TRBV5-6; 8 bases are a match to TRBD1. J lost 1 base, V lost 2 bases, and 5 bases had no gene match. Germline CDR1 reads SGHDT; CDR2 reads YYEEEE. The CDR3 totals 15 residues. The CDR3 DNA follows: TGTGCCAGCAGCTTTGGGACAGGACTGTCCTACGAGCAGTACTTC. Amino acids: CASSFGTGLSYEQYF.

This clone was counted at least ten times. The V gene is TRBV28, the J gene TRBJ1-4; TRBD1 agrees at 10 bases. CDR3 size: 17 residues. Germline CDR1 and CDR2: MDHEN and SYDVKM. Losses at the gene ends were 6 bases for V and 8 bases for J; bases not matched to a gene: 15. The CDR3 DNA follows: TGTGCCAGCAGCCTCTCATTTCCGGGACAGGGGTGGGAAAAACTGTTTTTT. Its translation is CASSLSFPGQGWEKLFF.

CDR3 bases: TGTGCCAGCAGAGTCAATAGCGGGGTCCGGGGGACCCAGTACTTC. Translation gives CASRVNSGVRGTQYF. This chain joins TRBV7-2 and TRBJ2-5, with TRBD2 matching 8 bases. Unmatched junction bases numbered 13, after V lost 6 bases and J lost 7 bases. This CDR3 spans 15 amino acids. Germline CDR1 and CDR2: SGHTA and FQGNSA. Looking up the rest from reference TRBV7-2 and TRBJ2-5 gives the full variable domain: GAGVSQSPSNKVTEKGKDVELRCDPISGHTALYWYRQSLGQGLEFLIYFQGNSAPDKSGLPSDRFSAERTGGSVSTLTIQRTQQEDSAVYLCASRVNSGVRGTQYFGPGTRLLVL.

The chain combines TRBV19 with TRBJ2-7, with D uncertain. The CDR3 consists of 14 residues. V shed 10 bases and J shed 0 bases, with 16 bases lying between them. CDR1 is LNHDA and CDR2 is SQIVND in the germline V gene (reference sequence). CDR3 region: CATRPTESSYEQYF. Written as DNA, the CDR3 is TGTGCCACGAGACCGACGGAGAGCTCCTACGAGCAGTACTTC.

This clone was found a few times. The rearrangement joins TRBV5-4 to TRBJ1-2; perhaps TRBD1 as D (5 bases). The ends were cut back, 0 bases at V and 0 bases at J, with 12 bases in the middle. The germline V gene has CDR1 SGHNT and CDR2 YYREEE (reference sequence). This CDR3 spans 16 amino acids. The CDR3 is CASSLDMTAANYGYTF. CDR3 sequence (DNA): TGTGCCAGCAGCTTGGATATGACAGCTGCTAACTATGGCTACACCTTC.

The chain couples TRBV28 to TRBJ1-1; TRBD1 might be the D (6 bases). The CDR3 spans 12 residues. Germline V gene lookup returns CDR1 MDHEN and CDR2 SYDVKM. Deletions cut 11 bases from V and 4 bases from J, with 14 bases between. The DNA of the CDR3 is TGTGCCGGATCAACAGGGTTCACTGAAGCTTTCTTT. It encodes CAGSTGFTEAFF.

This chain joins TRBV7-9 and TRBJ2-5; TRBD1 is a possible D gene (5 bases). Trimming pared 0 bases from V and 7 bases from J, leaving 12 bases between. CDR1 and CDR2 (germline): SEHNR, FQNEAQ (reference sequence). The CDR3 runs 14 residues. This CDR3 reads CASSLAGLDTTQYF. The CDR3, as DNA: TGTGCCAGCAGCTTAGCGGGGCTAGACACGACCCAGTACTTC.

This clone appeared a few times. This chain connects TRBV7-8 to TRBJ1-2; D is uncertain. Germline assignment: CDR1 SGHVS and CDR2 FQNEAQ. V lost 5 bases and J 5 bases, leaving 12 bases between the germline ends. This CDR3 comprises 13 residues. CDR3 DNA: TGTGCCAGCAGCGCCCCAGCGGATTATGGCTACACCTTC. Its translation: CASSAPADYGYTF.

The CDR3 loop is CASSERIQVRYYGYTF. In DNA, the CDR3 is TGTGCCAGCAGTGAAAGAATCCAGGTTCGATACTATGGCTACACCTTC. V and J are TRBV6-1 and TRBJ1-2, with D unresolved. This CDR3 spans 16 amino acids. V dropped 2 bases and J dropped 3 bases, with 16 bases sitting between them. The germline V gene has CDR1 MNHNS and CDR2 SASEGT.

V usage is TRBV25-1 and J usage is TRBJ2-1; TRBD2 matches 7 bases. Germline CDR1 is MGHDK and CDR2 is SYGVNS. Trimming removed 3 bases from V and 6 bases from J; junction bases left unmatched: 8. The length of the CDR3 is 15 residues. Written as DNA, the CDR3 is TGTGCCAGCAGTGACGCCGAGCGGGATATCAATGAGCAGTTCTTC. This codes for CASSDAERDINEQFF.

This clone has a handful of counts. The chain uses TRBV5-1 and TRBJ2-3, with D possibly TRBD2 on 6 matching bases. Trimming stripped 3 bases from V and 2 bases from J, with 10 bases between. The CDR3 covers 14 residues. Germline loops: CDR1 SGHRS, CDR2 YFSETQ. CDR3 coding DNA: TGCGCCAGCAGCTCCGGGACTTTCACAGATACGCAGTATTTT. This encodes CASSSGTFTDTQYF. The complete variable domain, with remaining parts taken from reference TRBV5-1 and TRBJ2-3, reads KAGVTQTPRYLIKTRGQQVTLSCSPISGHRSVSWYQQTPGQGLQFLFEYFSETQRNKGNFPGRFSGRQFSNSRSEMNVSTLELGDSALYLCASSSGTFTDTQYFGPGTRLTVL.

The chain's CDR3 is CASSTRPDRGLTNEKLFF. The CDR3 DNA reads as TGTGCCAGCAGTACCCGACCGGACAGGGGGCTAACTAATGAAAAACTGTTTTTT. The chain is built from TRBV28 and TRBJ1-4, with 11 bases lining up with TRBD1. Germline V CDR1 and CDR2: MDHEN, SYDVKM. The ends lost 5 bases at V and 1 base at J; junction bases unmatched: 9. This CDR3 comprises 18 residues.

In this sample, this clone turned up a few times. This chain joins TRBV7-9 and TRBJ2-5, with TRBD2 matching 11 bases. The CDR3 sequence is 17 residues long. Germline CDR1 reads SEHNR; CDR2 reads FQNEAQ (reference sequence). Trimming at V came to 1 base and at J to 5 bases, leaving 9 bases not matched to a gene. DNA of the CDR3: TGTGCCAGCAGCTTAGAGAGGGGACTAGCGGATTTGGAGACCCAGTACTTC. It translates to CASSLERGLADLETQYF.

The DNA of the CDR3 is TGTGCCAGCAGCCCACACAACAGGCTAGTGGACAATGAGCAGTTCTTC. It translates to CASSPHNRLVDNEQFF. The chain combines TRBV4-2 with TRBJ2-1; maybe TRBD1 (5 bases). Trimming took 4 bases from V and 5 from J, leaving 18 bases between them. The CDR3 extends over 16 amino acids. Germline V gene sequence: CDR1 LGHNA, CDR2 YNFKEQ.

This clone was detected only a few times. This sample includes further DNA sequences coding for the same CDR3. The V and J genes are TRBV9 and TRBJ2-7; 7 bases match TRBD1. CDR3 length: 14 residues. Germline values: CDR1 SGDLS, CDR2 YYNGEE. V gave up 2 bases and J gave up 2 bases; unmatched junction bases: 4. DNA for the CDR3: TGTGCCAGCAGCGTCGGCCAGGGGGCCTACGAGCAGTACTTC. Amino acids: CASSVGQGAYEQYF.

This chain joins TRBV5-1 and TRBJ2-7; TRBD2 might be the D (6 bases). The CDR3 contains 13 residues. V lost 0 bases and J lost 4, with 8 bases in between. Per the germline V gene, CDR1 is SGHRS and CDR2 is YFSETQ. The CDR3 DNA is TGCGCCAGCAGCTTGGGACTAGGGTACGAGCAGTACTTC. It translates to CASSLGLGYEQYF.

This clone was found a few times. The chain combines TRBV7-2 with TRBJ1-5; D remains ambiguous. Trimming stripped 4 bases from V and 2 bases from J, with 12 bases between. The CDR3 has 15 residues. The V gene's germline CDR1 is SGHTA and CDR2 FQGNSA. In DNA, the CDR3 is TGTGCCAGCAGCTCTAGTGGGTCAGGCAATCAGCCCCAGCATTTT. It is translated as CASSSSGSGNQPQHF.

This clone was seen a handful of times. This chain connects TRBV9 to TRBJ2-2; 8 bases are shared with TRBD2. This CDR3 is 17 amino acids long. Germline loops: CDR1 SGDLS, CDR2 YYNGEE. V was clipped by 2 bases and J by 0 bases; unmatched bases: 6. CDR3 DNA: TGTGCCAGCAGCGTCCGGGCGGGAGGCGCGAACACCGGGGAGCTGTTTTTT. Amino acid sequence: CASSVRAGGANTGELFF.

V gene TRBV29-1 combines with J gene TRBJ2-5, with TRBD2 matching over 7 bases. Germline V gene sequence: CDR1 SQVTM, CDR2 ANQGSEA. The ends lost 3 bases at V and 7 bases at J; junction bases unmatched: 8. There are 13 residues in the CDR3. CDR3 amino acids: CSVEGGGWWTQYF. CDR3 DNA sequence: TGCAGCGTTGAGGGGGGGGGTTGGTGGACCCAGTACTTC. The entire variable domain, with the rest obtained from reference TRBV29-1 and TRBJ2-5, is as follows: SAVISQKPSRDICQRGTSLTIQCQVDSQVTMMFWYRQQPGQSLTLIATANQGSEATYESGFVIDKFPISRPNLTFSTLTVSNMSPEDSSIYLCSVEGGGWWTQYFGPGTRLLVL.

This clone was counted only a few times. The chain has TRBV27 and TRBJ2-5, with 11 nucleotides matching TRBD1. The CDR3 extends over 14 amino acids. V dropped 5 bases and J dropped 6; count of bases not matched to a gene: 5. Germline lookup yields CDR1 MNHEY and CDR2 SMNVEV (reference sequence). CDR3 region: CASSPDRGLKTQYF. The CDR3 DNA sequence: TGTGCCAGCAGTCCGGACAGGGGGCTGAAGACCCAGTACTTC.

The rearrangement joins TRBV25-1 to TRBJ1-5, with unresolved D. CDR1 is MGHDK, CDR2 SYGVNS, per germline. V was shortened by 0 bases and J by 0 bases, with 15 bases between the two germline ends. This CDR3 spans 18 amino acids. The CDR3, as DNA: TGTGCCAGCAGTGAATATTCCCTCTCGGTTAATAGCAATCAGCCCCAGCATTTT. Translating gives CASSEYSLSVNSNQPQHF.

The chain combines TRBV1 with TRBJ2-1; the table gives TRBD2 as D, unverified against the DNA. TRBV1 corresponds to a pseudogene. This CDR3 is built from 17 residues. The CDR3 DNA is TGCACCAGCAGTGTAAACCTGAGCGGGAGGCAATACAATGAGCAGTTCTTC. This gives the protein CTSSVNLSGRQYNEQFF.